A single sample is the source of the 9 T cell receptor beta chains below, sequenced in a study of Tregs in tolerant kidney transplant recipients (dated by TCRdb to between 2017 and 2020). Library creation used the immunoSEQ multiplex PCR assay. In its TCRdb copy, this immuneACCESS table keeps in-frame sequences only and misses some clones. Where compared with another copy, unresolved V genes explain less than half of these, and the others have no known cause. For this sample the table gives 75,000 to 85,000 clones, of which 85% to 95% were detected only once. Of the sample, around 0.32% is held by the ten largest clones. What this sample's time point label stands for: blood sample drawn before combined kidney and bone marrow transplant. This specimen was Tregs from blood, taken before the transplant. Every receptor here comes from a human donor who received a combined kidney and bone marrow transplant.

The chain joins TRBV18 to TRBJ1-2, with 7 bases aligning to TRBD1. Per the germline V gene, CDR1 is KGHSH and CDR2 is LQKENI. The CDR3 runs to 15 residues. J was trimmed by 3 bases and V by 5 bases; bases with no gene match: 9. The CDR3 DNA reads TGTGCCAGCTCATTCCGACAGGGACCGGACTATGGCTACACCTTC. Amino acid sequence: CASSFRQGPDYGYTF.

J is TRBJ2-1 and V is TRBV7-2; 7 bases fit TRBD2. Germline lookup yields CDR1 SGHTA and CDR2 FQGNSA. V dropped 4 bases and J dropped 9; count of bases not matched to a gene: 12. This CDR3 is built from 15 residues. The CDR3 sequence: CASSSGLDPQGEQFF. Here the CDR3 DNA reads TGTGCCAGCAGCTCCGGACTAGATCCCCAGGGTGAGCAGTTCTTC.

Notes on this clone: Germline is not matched at one junction end, which may reflect a read error. This chain joins TRBV29-1 and TRBJ2-1; TRBD2 might be the D (5 bases). This CDR3 is 14 amino acids long. Germline V gives CDR1 SQVTM, CDR2 ANQGSEA. The CDR3, as DNA: TGCAGCACTCGGGATTTTGTGGCTACCAATAAGCAGTTCTTC. Translation: CSTRDFVATNKQFF.

On this clone itself: The sample has other DNA sequences that encode this CDR3 too. The rearrangement uses TRBV7-3 and TRBJ2-5; D unresolved. Trimming cost V 3 bases and J 0 bases, with 5 bases left between them. CDR3 length: 13 amino acids. CDR1 and CDR2 from the germline V gene are SGHTA and FQGTGA. CDR3 in DNA: TGTGCCAGCAGCTTGGGTGACCAAGAGACCCAGTACTTC. It encodes CASSLGDQETQYF.

Note on this clone: Sequence at one end of the junction differs from germline and may be a read error. The gene calls are TRBV29-1 and TRBJ1-1; 8 positions match TRBD1. CDR1 and CDR2 (germline): SQVTM, ANQGSEA. CDR3 length: 12 amino acids. The CDR3 here is CSAEQGGTEAFF. DNA of the CDR3: TGCAGCGCTGAACAGGGGGGGACTGAAGCTTTCTTT.

The chain combines TRBV28 with TRBJ1-5; D unclear. From germline, CDR1 is MDHEN and CDR2 SYDVKM. This CDR3 has 13 residues. With 2 bases removed from V and 6 bases from J, the gap between germline ends came to 8 bases. Written as DNA, the CDR3 is TGTGCCAGCAGTTTAGGCAGAACTCAGCCCCAGCATTTT. Its translation: CASSLGRTQPQHF.

The chain recombines TRBV25-1 with TRBJ1-1; tentatively, D is TRBD1 (5 bases). The CDR3 extends over 13 amino acids. CDR1 and CDR2 (germline): MGHDK, SYGVNS. Trimming removed 6 bases from V and 3 bases from J, with 11 bases in between. Here the CDR3 reads CASRIAGHTEAFF. CDR3 DNA: TGTGCCAGCAGGATCGCGGGGCACACTGAAGCTTTCTTT. The entire variable domain, with the rest obtained from reference TRBV25-1 and TRBJ1-1, is as follows: EADIYQTPRYLVIGTGKKITLECSQTMGHDKMYWYQQDPGMELHLIHYSYGVNSTEKGDLSSESTVSRIRTEHFPLTLESARPSHTSQYLCASRIAGHTEAFFGQGTRLTVV.

The chain combines TRBV9 with TRBJ2-2; D unclear. The CDR3 spans 13 residues. The ends were cut back, 1 base at V and 5 bases at J, with 6 bases in the middle. Germline V lookup: CDR1 SGDLS, CDR2 YYNGEE. The CDR3 nucleotides read TGTGCCAGCAGCGTAATACTTACCGGGGAGCTGTTTTTT. Its translation is CASSVILTGELFF.

This clone has just a few counts. The chain carries TRBV2 and TRBJ2-3; possibly TRBD2 for D (5 bases). CDR1 is SNHLY and CDR2 is FYNNEI in the germline V gene. V was trimmed by 0 bases and J by 0 bases, leaving 10 bases between them. This CDR3 has 16 residues. CDR3 nucleotide sequence: TGTGCCAGCAGTGAAGCTGGAGCGGAAAGCACAGATACGCAGTATTTT. It specifies CASSEAGAESTDTQYF.